This T cell receptor beta chain stems from a study of T cells in tuberculosis. Sequenced by immunoSEQ multiplex PCR; TCRdb stores in-frame clones only, minus some. This table holds about 58,000 clones, 70% to 90% found once. In this sample, this clone turned up once. CDR1 and CDR2 (germline): MNHEY, SVGAGI. This CDR3 is built from 14 residues. V lost 6 bases and J 5 bases, leaving 11 bases between the germline ends. Thawed, overnight-rested PBMC were stained with GMM-loaded CD1B tetramer, viability dye and anti-CD3, then sorted. The CD1B tetramers carried C32 glucose monomycolate purified from Rhodococcus equi. From each donor, around 100,000 tetramer-negative cells were sorted.

This sequence joins TRBV6-5 and TRBJ1-6, with a possible D match to TRBD1 (5 bases). The origin of this receptor is an adult woman with latent tuberculosis. Sequencing input: CD1b-GMM tetramer-negative cells sorted from PBMCs. The CDR3, as DNA: TGTGCCAGCAGCACAGGTATAGATAATTCACCCCTCCACTTT. Translation: CASSTGIDNSPLHF.